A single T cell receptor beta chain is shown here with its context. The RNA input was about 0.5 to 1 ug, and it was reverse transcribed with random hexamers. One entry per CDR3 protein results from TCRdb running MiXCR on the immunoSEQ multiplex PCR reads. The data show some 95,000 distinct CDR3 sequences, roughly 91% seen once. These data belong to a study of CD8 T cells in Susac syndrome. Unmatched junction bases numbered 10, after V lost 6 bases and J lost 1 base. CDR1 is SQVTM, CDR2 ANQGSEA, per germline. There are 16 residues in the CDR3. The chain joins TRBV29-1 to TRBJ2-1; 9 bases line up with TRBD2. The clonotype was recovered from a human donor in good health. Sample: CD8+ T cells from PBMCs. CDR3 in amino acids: CSVQLAGTRSYNEQFF. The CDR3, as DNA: TGCAGCGTACAACTAGCGGGCACCCGTTCCTACAATGAGCAGTTCTTC.